Following are 22 T cell receptor beta chains from one sample sequenced in a study of cytomegalovirus exposure and HLA in healthy donors. Data came from immunoSEQ multiplex PCR; TCRdb stores just in-frame clones and leaves some out. The repertoire holds 100,000 to 150,000 clones, with approximately 94% as singletons. Source material: PBMCs. These receptors were collected from a woman aged 18-29 years in good health and CMV-seronegative.

The chain recombines TRBV5-4 with TRBJ2-7; 9 bases are a match to TRBD2. The CDR3 is 15 amino acids. Germline V lookup: CDR1 SGHNT, CDR2 YYREEE (reference sequence). Trimming at V came to 2 bases and at J to 3 bases, leaving 6 bases not matched to a gene. CDR3 in DNA: TGTGCCAGCAGCTTTCTAGCGGGGAAGATCTACGAGCAGTACTTC. Its protein product is CASSFLAGKIYEQYF.

CDR3 in amino acids: CAWSATGGNYGYTF. CDR3 DNA: TGTGCCTGGAGTGCAACAGGGGGCAACTATGGCTACACCTTC. The rearrangement uses TRBV30 and TRBJ1-2; 9 nucleotides align to TRBD1. Germline V gene lookup returns CDR1 GTSNPN and CDR2 SVGIG (reference sequence). The length of the CDR3 is 14 residues. The trim removed 1 base at V and 2 bases at J, leaving 2 bases unmatched.

The V call is TRBV30, the J call TRBJ2-7, with D uncertain. Germline V CDR1 and CDR2: GTSNPN, SVGIG (reference sequence). With 5 bases removed from V and 2 bases from J, the gap between germline ends came to 7 bases. CDR3 length: 11 amino acids. The CDR3 loop is CAWEEPYEQYF. The CDR3 DNA reads as TGTGCCTGGGAGGAACCCTACGAGCAGTACTTC.

This chain joins TRBV5-6 and TRBJ2-5, with D unresolved. The CDR3 has 15 amino acids. Germline loops: CDR1 SGHDT, CDR2 YYEEEE. V lost 1 base and J lost 5, with 15 bases in between. The CDR3 nucleotides read TGTGCCAGCAGCTTGCGTGGCGGCGATCAGGAGACCCAGTACTTC. Protein: CASSLRGGDQETQYF.

This clone showed up just a few times. The chain has TRBV29-1 and TRBJ1-6, with 7 bases lining up with TRBD1. Losses at the gene ends were 7 bases for V and 7 bases for J; bases not matched to a gene: 7. The CDR3 consists of 13 residues. CDR1 is SQVTM, CDR2 ANQGSEA, per germline. CDR3 nucleotide sequence: TGCAGCGCAGCGACAGGGAGGAATTCACCCCTCCACTTT. Translated, it gives CSAATGRNSPLHF.

The rearrangement uses TRBV18 and TRBJ1-4; 7 bases match TRBD1. Germline values: CDR1 KGHSH, CDR2 LQKENI. The CDR3 consists of 14 residues. With V trimmed by 3 bases and J by 8 bases, 6 bases remained unmatched. CDR3 protein: CASSPGVGGEKLFF. The CDR3 DNA reads TGTGCCAGCTCACCGGGCGTAGGGGGCGAAAAACTGTTTTTT.

The V gene is TRBV28, the J gene TRBJ1-3, with TRBD1 as a possible D gene (6 bases). Germline V gene sequence: CDR1 MDHEN, CDR2 SYDVKM. The CDR3 sequence is 15 residues long. V lost 6 bases and J 0 bases, leaving 12 bases between the germline ends. Here the CDR3 reads CASSQDRYSGNTIYF. The CDR3 DNA reads as TGTGCCAGCAGCCAGGACAGATACTCTGGAAACACCATATATTTT.

J is TRBJ2-1 and V is TRBV7-8; 9 bases are a match to TRBD2. CDR1 SGHVS and CDR2 FQNEAQ come from the germline V gene. Trimming took 2 bases from V and 4 from J; bases not matched to a gene: 9. This CDR3 has 17 amino acids. CDR3 region: CASSLRGAGGIYNEQFF. For the CDR3, the DNA is TGTGCCAGCAGCTTACGCGGAGCGGGAGGAATTTACAATGAGCAGTTCTTC.

V gene TRBV6-5 combines with J gene TRBJ2-4, with D possibly matching TRBD2 (5 bases). Germline V gene sequence: CDR1 MNHEY, CDR2 SVGAGI. The CDR3 sequence is 16 residues long. V lost 0 bases to trimming and J lost 0 bases, with 9 bases between them. CDR3 loop: CASSYSIGRAKNIQYF. The CDR3 nucleotides are TGTGCCAGCAGTTACTCGATAGGGAGAGCCAAAAACATTCAGTACTTC.

The chain is built from TRBV10-1 and TRBJ2-5; TRBD1 aligns across 7 bases. Germline CDR1 WNHNN, CDR2 SYGVQD (reference sequence). V dropped 6 bases and J dropped 0; count of bases not matched to a gene: 4. There are 14 residues in the CDR3. CDR3 coding DNA: TGCGCCAGCAGCAAGGGACAGAACCAAGAGACCCAGTACTTC. Encoded protein: CASSKGQNQETQYF.

The V gene is TRBV5-4, the J gene TRBJ2-1, with D possibly matching TRBD2 (6 bases). The CDR3 sequence is 17 residues long. Germline CDR1 SGHNT, CDR2 YYREEE (reference sequence). V was cut by 4 bases and J by 1 base, with 18 bases left in between. DNA of the CDR3: TGTGCCAGCAGCCGGGCGCTTTGGGCGGGATCCTACAATGAGCAGTTCTTC. It yields the protein CASSRALWAGSYNEQFF.

The chain joins TRBV27 to TRBJ1-1, with D perhaps TRBD1 (5 bases). The CDR3 runs to 14 residues. V was cut by 5 bases and J by 4 bases, with 14 bases left in between. Looked up from germline, CDR1 is MNHEY and CDR2 is SMNVEV (reference sequence). CDR3 loop: CASSRPGRLTEAFF. The CDR3 DNA reads as TGTGCCAGCAGTCGTCCAGGGCGTCTCACTGAAGCTTTCTTT.

V usage is TRBV6-1 and J usage is TRBJ2-3, with D possibly TRBD1 on 5 matching bases. Between the trimmed V and J ends, which lost 0 bases and 6 bases, there was a span of 16 bases. In germline, CDR1 is MNHNS, CDR2 SASEGT. CDR3 length: 16 residues. The CDR3 region has the DNA TGTGCCAGCAGTGAAGCCTTTAGGACAAACGGGGATACGCAGTATTTT. It yields the protein CASSEAFRTNGDTQYF.

CDR3: CATQPSGDTDTQYF. CDR3 DNA: TGTGCCACCCAACCAAGCGGAGACACAGATACGCAGTATTTT. V usage is TRBV28 and J usage is TRBJ2-3; perhaps TRBD2 as D (5 bases). This CDR3 is built from 14 residues. V was clipped by 10 bases and J by 2 bases, with 16 bases between them. From germline, CDR1 is MDHEN and CDR2 SYDVKM.

The genes are TRBV19 and TRBJ2-1; D might be TRBD2 (6 bases). Germline V lookup: CDR1 LNHDA, CDR2 SQIVND (reference sequence). The CDR3 has 13 amino acids. Trimming stripped 6 bases from V and 3 bases from J, with 9 bases between. The CDR3 here is CASSSGLYNEQFF. The CDR3 DNA reads TGTGCCAGTAGCTCGGGACTCTACAATGAGCAGTTCTTC.

This clone was counted between two and nine times. The J gene is TRBJ2-1, the V gene TRBV27; the match to TRBD2 covers 9 bases. CDR1 is MNHEY, CDR2 SMNVEV, per germline (reference sequence). The V gene end was trimmed by 2 bases and the J gene end by 10 bases; junction bases not matched to a gene: 6. The CDR3 runs 14 residues. This chain's CDR3 is CASSLLGTSWEQFF. The CDR3 DNA is TGTGCCAGCAGTTTACTTGGGACTAGCTGGGAGCAGTTCTTC.

This chain joins TRBV2 and TRBJ1-4; no clear D gene. Germline assignment: CDR1 SNHLY and CDR2 FYNNEI. The CDR3 loop spans 14 amino acids. Trimming shortened V by 4 bases and J by 7 bases, and 13 bases separated the two germline ends. The CDR3 DNA is TGTGCCAGCAGTGTCGGAGGAGGGAGTGAAAAACTGTTTTTT. The encoded protein is CASSVGGGSEKLFF.

This CDR3 reads CASSTLTGTGGNTIYF. CDR3 nucleotide sequence: TGTGCCAGCAGTACCCTGACAGGGACCGGAGGAAACACCATATATTTT. The V call is TRBV28, the J call TRBJ1-3; 7 nucleotides agree with TRBD1. There are 16 residues in the CDR3. The trim removed 5 bases at V and 4 bases at J, leaving 11 bases unmatched. Per germline, CDR1 MDHEN and CDR2 SYDVKM. Full variable domain (missing parts from reference TRBV28 and TRBJ1-3): DVKVTQSSRYLVKRTGEKVFLECVQDMDHENMFWYRQDPGLGLRLIYFSYDVKMKEKGDIPEGYSVSREKKERFSLILESASTNQTSMYLCASSTLTGTGGNTIYFGEGSWLTVV.

The chain carries TRBV18 and TRBJ1-2; unclear D gene. The CDR3 has 14 residues. V was clipped by 6 bases and J by 0 bases, with 11 bases between them. CDR1 is KGHSH and CDR2 is LQKENI in the germline V gene. DNA of the CDR3: TGTGCCAGCTCTAGCGCCGGAGCTAACTATGGCTACACCTTC. Translation gives CASSSAGANYGYTF. The entire variable domain, with the rest obtained from reference TRBV18 and TRBJ1-2, is as follows: NAGVMQNPRHLVRRRGQEARLRCSPMKGHSHVYWYRQLPEEGLKFMVYLQKENIIDESGMPKERFSAEFPKEGPSILRIQQVVRGDSAAYFCASSSAGANYGYTFGSGTRLTVV.

V and J are TRBV4-1 and TRBJ1-1; D might be TRBD1 (5 bases). CDR1 is MGHRA and CDR2 is YSYEKL in the germline V gene. There are 15 residues in the CDR3. Trimming stripped 5 bases from V and 0 bases from J, with 13 bases between. CDR3 in DNA: TGCGCCAGCAGCTCATTAACAGGTTTGAACACTGAAGCTTTCTTT. Translating gives CASSSLTGLNTEAFF.

The chain employs TRBV7-2 and TRBJ2-1, with 9 positions matching TRBD2. The CDR3 runs to 15 residues. The germline CDR1 and CDR2 sequences are SGHTA and FQGNSA. V was clipped by 3 bases and J by 7 bases; unmatched bases: 7. The CDR3: CASSLPSGAENEQFF. Here the CDR3 DNA reads TGTGCCAGCAGCTTGCCTAGCGGGGCGGAAAATGAGCAGTTCTTC.

This chain uses TRBV4-1 with TRBJ1-2; 7 bases are shared with TRBD1. Trimming removed 0 bases from V and 3 bases from J; junction bases left unmatched: 7. The CDR3 has 16 residues. CDR1 MGHRA and CDR2 YSYEKL come from the germline V gene. CDR3 protein: CASSQDGTALDYGYTF. CDR3 DNA sequence: TGCGCCAGCAGCCAAGATGGGACAGCCCTTGACTATGGCTACACCTTC.